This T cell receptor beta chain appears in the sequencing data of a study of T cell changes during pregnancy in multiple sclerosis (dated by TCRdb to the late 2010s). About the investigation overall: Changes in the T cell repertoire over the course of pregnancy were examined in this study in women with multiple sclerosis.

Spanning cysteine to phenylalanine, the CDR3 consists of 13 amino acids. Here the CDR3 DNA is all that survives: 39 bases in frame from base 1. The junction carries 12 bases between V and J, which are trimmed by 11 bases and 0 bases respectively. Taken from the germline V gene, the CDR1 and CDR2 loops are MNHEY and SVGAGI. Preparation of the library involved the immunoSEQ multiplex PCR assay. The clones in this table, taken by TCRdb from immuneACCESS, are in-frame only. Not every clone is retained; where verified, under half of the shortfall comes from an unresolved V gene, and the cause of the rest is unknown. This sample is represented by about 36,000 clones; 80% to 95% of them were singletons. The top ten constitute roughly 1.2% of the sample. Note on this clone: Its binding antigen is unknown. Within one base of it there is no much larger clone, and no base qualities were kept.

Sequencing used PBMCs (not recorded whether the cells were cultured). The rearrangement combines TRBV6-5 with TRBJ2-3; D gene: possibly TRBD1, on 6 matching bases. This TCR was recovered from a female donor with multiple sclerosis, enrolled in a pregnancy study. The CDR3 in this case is CAGRTVSTDTQYF. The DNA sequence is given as TGTGCCGGAAGGACAGTAAGCACAGATACGCAGTATTTT.